This TCR beta chain was sequenced in a study of cytomegalovirus exposure and HLA in healthy donors. Study-wide background: As an earlier analysis found, 150 million to 200 million T cells yielded fewer than 130 million unique TCR beta sequences.

V lost 6 bases to trimming and J lost 2 bases; unmatched junction nucleotides: 8. Germline loops: CDR1 SGHTA, CDR2 FQGNSA. The CDR3 spans 15 residues. As concerns this clone: Its antigen is currently unknown.

Use of 60 Vbeta and 13 Jbeta primers characterized the PCR. Clones were sequenced by immunoSEQ multiplex PCR, and TCRdb holds only the in-frame ones, with some missing. The sample holds about 130,000 clones. Study observations and caveats: V segments that were indistinguishable, TRBV6-2 and TRBV6-3 among them, were omitted from analysis. Testing in vitro showed a few CMV-associated chains specific for CMV antigens.

The sequenced sample was PBMCs. V and J are TRBV7-2 and TRBJ1-1; TRBD1 matches 8 bases. The clonotype comes from a woman in her thirties or forties in good health and CMV-seronegative. The CDR3 protein is CASSPTGGGNTEAFF. CDR3 nucleotides: TGTGCCAGCAGTCCTACAGGGGGAGGCAACACTGAAGCTTTCTTT.